The 14 T cell receptor beta chains presented below share a single source sample, sequenced in a study of early T cells in non-severe SARS-CoV-2 infection. TCRdb re-derived calls from the 5' RACE reads in MiXCR, one entry per CDR3 protein. The data contain over 75,000 distinct CDR3 sequences, around 13% of them seen just once; the ten biggest clones take up over 2%. The sample was whole blood. All receptors derive from an adult who was a healthcare worker with PCR-confirmed SARS-CoV-2 infection or an uninfected control (not recorded which).

In nucleotides, the CDR3 is TGTGCCAGCCACCCGCCGGACGGAGCCTACGAGCAGTACTTC. Translated, it gives CASHPPDGAYEQYF. The V call is TRBV7-9, the J call TRBJ2-7; D gene uncertain. V was trimmed by 8 bases and J by 2 bases, leaving 16 bases between them. Germline V gene data show CDR1 as SEHNR and CDR2 as FQNEAQ (reference sequence). The CDR3 has 14 residues. Based on the CDR3 plus reference TRBV7-9 and TRBJ2-7, the full variable domain is DTGVSQNPRHKITKRGQNVTFRCDPISEHNRLYWYRQTLGQGPEFLTYFQNEAQLEKSRLLSDRFSAERPKGSFSTLEIQRTEQGDSAMYLCASHPPDGAYEQYFGPGTRLTVT.

The rearrangement joins TRBV9 to TRBJ1-1; D perhaps matches TRBD1 (6 bases). This CDR3 has 15 amino acids. From germline, CDR1 is SGDLS and CDR2 YYNGEE. V lost 3 bases and J 1 base, leaving 13 bases between the germline ends. The CDR3 region has the DNA TGTGCCAGCAGCGCCACGGACAGATCGAACACTGAAGCTTTCTTT. This translates into CASSATDRSNTEAFF.

This clonotype was found once. Since a much larger clone is just one base distant, this may be a read error. The rearrangement links TRBV19 to TRBJ2-3, with TRBD1 as a possible D gene (6 bases). The germline V gene has CDR1 LNHDA and CDR2 SQIVND (reference sequence). The CDR3 has 13 residues. V shed 5 bases and J shed 9 bases, with 15 bases lying between them. As DNA, the CDR3 is TGTGCCAGTAGTCACCGTGTGGACAGAACGCAGTATTTT. Its protein product is CASSHRVDRTQYF.

This chain uses TRBV12-3 or TRBV12-4 with TRBJ2-7; the D call may be TRBD1 or TRBD2 (5 bases each). CDR3 length: 15 residues. V lost 6 bases and J 5 bases, leaving 20 bases between the germline ends. CDR3: CASRSGTQTEHEQYF. CDR3 sequence (DNA): TGTGCCAGCAGGTCCGGGACGCAGACCGAACACGAGCAGTACTTC.

As concerns this clonotype: Relative to the germline gene, one junction end is altered; a read error may explain this. The chain recombines TRBV2 with TRBJ2-5; D unclear. The CDR3 extends over 11 amino acids. Germline V gene data show CDR1 as SNHLY and CDR2 as FYNNEI. The CDR3 here is CASSVEPAPSF. The CDR3, as DNA: TGTGCCAGCAGTGTTGAACCAGCCCCCTCATTC.

The V call is TRBV2, the J call TRBJ2-2, with 10 bases fitting TRBD1. The CDR3 runs to 16 residues. The germline gives CDR1 SNHLY, CDR2 FYNNEI. V trimming: 6 bases; J trimming: 5 bases; junction bases outside the gene matches: 9. CDR3 nucleotides: TGTGCCAGCAGCTCCAGCACGGGACAGGGGACCGGGGAGCTGTTTTTT. Its translation is CASSSSTGQGTGELFF.

This clonotype came up many times. The chain employs TRBV18 and TRBJ2-3, with D possibly TRBD1 on 5 matching bases. V was trimmed by 1 base and J by 4 bases, leaving 18 bases between them. Looked up from germline, CDR1 is KGHSH and CDR2 is LQKENI. CDR3 length equals 17 residues. The CDR3 sequence: CASSPLVGRAAADTQYF. CDR3 nucleotide sequence: TGTGCCAGCTCACCACTTGTCGGCAGGGCGGCGGCAGATACGCAGTATTTT.

J is TRBJ2-5 and V is TRBV29-1, with D tentatively TRBD1 (6 bases). The V gene lost 7 bases and the J gene lost 3 bases, with 15 bases spanning the gap. The CDR3 runs 13 residues. The germline V gene has CDR1 SQVTM and CDR2 ANQGSEA. The CDR3 is CSASRRTEETQYF. The CDR3 nucleotides are TGCAGCGCCTCAAGGCGGACAGAAGAGACCCAGTACTTC.

In its sample, this clonotype was seen a few times. The V call is TRBV6-5, the J call TRBJ1-5, with D maybe TRBD1 (5 bases). The CDR3 length is 16 residues. Germline lookup yields CDR1 MNHEY and CDR2 SVGAGI. V was shortened by 2 bases and J by 5 bases, with 16 bases between the two germline ends. The CDR3 loop reads CASSYEEGHLHQPQHF. DNA of the CDR3: TGTGCCAGCAGTTACGAGGAAGGACACCTACATCAGCCCCAGCATTTT.

This rearrangement joins TRBV7-9 to TRBJ1-4, with 7 bases matching TRBD1. CDR3 length equals 12 residues. Germline lookup yields CDR1 SEHNR and CDR2 FQNEAQ (reference sequence). V trimming: 6 bases; J trimming: 8 bases; junction bases outside the gene matches: 3. The CDR3 sequence: CASSLQGEKLFF. CDR3 DNA: TGTGCCAGCAGTCTACAGGGGGAAAAACTGTTTTTT.

This clonotype has just a few counts. This sequence joins TRBV10-1 and TRBJ2-3; either TRBD1 or TRBD2 may fit D (5 bases each). The CDR3 is made up of 15 amino acids. Germline CDR1 is WNHNN and CDR2 is SYGVQD (reference sequence). V was shortened by 6 bases and J by 3 bases, with 16 bases between the two germline ends. CDR3 amino acids: CASSPGLGTTDTQYF. The CDR3 DNA is TGCGCCAGCAGCCCCGGACTGGGGACGACAGATACGCAGTATTTT.

V gene TRBV4-3 combines with J gene TRBJ2-5; the match to TRBD2 covers 13 bases. Losses at the gene ends were 4 bases for V and 5 bases for J; bases not matched to a gene: 7. The CDR3 is 16 residues long. The V gene's germline CDR1 is LGHNA and CDR2 YSLEER. CDR3 sequence (DNA): TGCGCCAGCAGCCGGACTAGCGGGGGATTGGGTGAGACCCAGTACTTC. Translated, it gives CASSRTSGGLGETQYF.

This clonotype was counted many times. V is TRBV4-3 and J is TRBJ2-7; TRBD1 is a possible D gene (5 bases). V gave up 4 bases and J gave up 7 bases, with 17 bases separating them. CDR3 length: 14 amino acids. Germline lookup yields CDR1 LGHNA and CDR2 YSLEER. The CDR3 protein is CASSPQGRVGEQYF. The CDR3 coding sequence is TGCGCCAGCAGCCCCCAGGGAAGGGTAGGGGAGCAGTACTTC.

The chain is built from TRBV6-6 and TRBJ2-5; perhaps D is TRBD1 or TRBD2 (5 bases each). The CDR3 covers 12 residues. V was cut by 6 bases and J by 4 bases, with 9 bases left in between. The germline V gene has CDR1 MNHNY and CDR2 SVGAGI (reference sequence). The CDR3: CASSRGAETQYF. CDR3 DNA: TGTGCCAGCAGCCGAGGGGCAGAGACCCAGTACTTC.